This is a list of T cell receptor beta chains from one sample in a study of T cell changes during pregnancy in multiple sclerosis. Assay: immunoSEQ multiplex PCR; the TCRdb copy retains only in-frame clones and omits some. The sample records about 34,000 clones, roughly 90% being singletons. The material sequenced was CD8+ T cells from peripheral blood mononuclear cells, taken in the third trimester of pregnancy. Receptors originate from a female donor with multiple sclerosis, enrolled in a pregnancy study. CDR3s include the opening cysteine and the closing phenylalanine or tryptophan. Fields, in order: J gene, clone size, V gene, D gene, CDR3 protein, CDR3 DNA. D genes are given only for firm matches. Not all rows give a size; the values are once, few, many and, for expanded clones, a class.

>TRBJ2-7|NA|TRBV7-3|TRBD1
CASSVRDRASLTNEQYF
TGTGCCAGCAGCGTCCGGGACAGGGCCTCCCTTACCAACGAGCAGTACTTC
>TRBJ1-5|NA|TRBV9|NA
CASSADSDNQPQHF
TGTGCCAGCAGCGCGGACAGTGACAATCAGCCCCAGCATTTT
>TRBJ2-7|NA|TRBV10-1|TRBD2
CASRMTSGDHEQYF
TGCGCCAGCAGAATGACTAGCGGGGACCACGAGCAGTACTTC
>TRBJ2-1|NA|TRBV23-1|TRBD2
CASSQCLLAGVYNEQFF
TGCGCCAGCAGTCAATGCCTCCTAGCGGGGGTCTACAATGAGCAGTTCTTC
>TRBJ2-5|NA|TRBV30|TRBD2
CAWTGTSGRQETQYF
TGTGCCTGGACTGGGACTAGCGGGCGCCAAGAGACCCAGTACTTC
>TRBJ2-5|few|TRBV4-3|NA
CASSPPGEETQYF
TGCGCCAGCAGCCCCCCGGGAGAAGAGACCCAGTACTTC
>TRBJ1-4|NA|TRBV6-5|NA
CASSTVSTTNEKLFF
TGTGCCAGCAGTACAGTTTCCACTACTAATGAAAAACTGTTTTTT
>TRBJ1-1|NA|TRBV6-5|NA
CATWTPNTEAFF
TGTGCCACTTGGACACCGAACACTGAAGCTTTCTTT
>TRBJ1-6|NA|TRBV5-6|NA
CASSLGHTNSPLHF
TGTGCCAGCAGCTTAGGACACACTAATTCACCCCTCCACTTT
>TRBJ2-1|NA|TRBV5-4|TRBD2
CASSLGGLADYNEQFF
TGTGCCAGCAGCTTGGGCGGACTAGCGGATTACAATGAGCAGTTCTTC
>TRBJ2-5|NA|TRBV5-1|TRBD2
CASSLVLAGDLETQYF
TGCGCCAGCAGCTTGGTGTTAGCGGGGGACCTAGAGACCCAGTACTTC
>TRBJ2-5|NA|TRBV9|TRBD2
CASSAGLARQETQYF
TGTGCCAGCAGCGCCGGACTAGCAAGGCAAGAGACCCAGTACTTC
>TRBJ2-1|NA|TRBV9|TRBD2
CASSVEGLAGGIEQFF
TGTGCCAGCAGCGTAGAAGGGCTAGCGGGGGGTATTGAGCAGTTCTTC
>TRBJ1-2|once|TRBV9|TRBD1
CASSQGQGSDYGYTF
TGTGCCAGCAGCCAGGGACAGGGGAGTGACTATGGCTACACCTTC